This entry lists 21 T cell receptor beta chains sequenced from one sample in a study of CD8+ T cells in alopecia areata (dated by TCRdb to the late 2010s). The library was built by means of the immunoSEQ multiplex PCR assay. RNA was extracted from all samples and reverse transcribed into cDNA as template for TCR sequencing. TCRdb's version of the immuneACCESS table is confined to in-frame rearrangements and falls short of the full clone set. An unresolved V gene accounts for under half of the shortfall where checked; the remainder is of unknown origin. The sample table lists approximately 180,000 clones, around 71% of them with a count of one. The ten largest clones add up to roughly an eighth of the sample. What this sample's time point label stands for: baseline before oral tofacitinib. This specimen consisted of CD8+ T cells sorted from blood, obtained at week 0. All receptors derive from a human donor with alopecia areata.

The genes are TRBV2 and TRBJ1-2; unclear D gene. V was pared by 6 bases and J by 2 bases, with 13 bases between. This CDR3 spans 14 amino acids. In germline, CDR1 is SNHLY, CDR2 FYNNEI. In nucleotides, the CDR3 is TGTGCCAGCAGCAGTTTCGCCAAAAACTATGGCTACACCTTC. Translating it yields CASSSFAKNYGYTF.

CDR3 sequence reads: CASSDRSGYGYTF. CDR3 bases: TGTGCCAGCAGCGACCGATCTGGCTATGGCTACACCTTC. V gene TRBV13 combines with J gene TRBJ1-2; D is unresolved. The CDR3 extends over 13 amino acids. Germline values: CDR1 PRHDT, CDR2 FYEKMQ (reference sequence). Trimming cost V 5 bases and J 4 bases, with 11 bases left between them.

The rearrangement joins TRBV13 to TRBJ1-1; TRBD1 matches 7 bases. The CDR3 contains 15 residues. V lost 3 bases to trimming and J lost 3 bases; unmatched junction nucleotides: 7. Germline V gene data show CDR1 as PRHDT and CDR2 as FYEKMQ (reference sequence). This CDR3 reads CASSFAGGTDTEAFF. The DNA of the CDR3 is TGTGCCAGCAGCTTCGCAGGGGGGACGGACACTGAAGCTTTCTTT.

The V and J genes are TRBV13 and TRBJ2-1, with unresolved D. There are 13 residues in the CDR3. V shed 7 bases and J shed 2 bases, with 9 bases lying between them. Germline V gives CDR1 PRHDT, CDR2 FYEKMQ (reference sequence). The CDR3 sequence: CASTSKPYNEQFF. Here the CDR3 DNA reads TGTGCCAGCACCTCCAAACCCTACAATGAGCAGTTCTTC.

The chain has TRBV5-1 and TRBJ1-2; possible D gene TRBD1, 6 bases. CDR1 and CDR2 (germline): SGHRS, YFSETQ. V was clipped by 3 bases and J by 3 bases, with 18 bases between them. The CDR3 length is 16 residues. Here the CDR3 reads CASSSTGGGGDYGYTF. The CDR3 nucleotides read TGCGCCAGCAGCTCTACAGGAGGTGGGGGCGACTATGGCTACACCTTC. Complete variable domain (other parts from reference TRBV5-1 and TRBJ1-2): KAGVTQTPRYLIKTRGQQVTLSCSPISGHRSVSWYQQTPGQGLQFLFEYFSETQRNKGNFPGRFSGRQFSNSRSEMNVSTLELGDSALYLCASSSTGGGGDYGYTFGSGTRLTVV.

The chain employs TRBV29-1 and TRBJ2-5; the D call may be TRBD1 or TRBD2 (5 bases each). CDR1 SQVTM and CDR2 ANQGSEA come from the germline V gene. Trimming took off 1 base at V and 5 bases at J, with 11 bases between the two ends. There are 13 residues in the CDR3. The CDR3 nucleotides are TGCAGCGTTGAAGGGGGGTTTGGGGAGACCCAGTACTTC. It encodes CSVEGGFGETQYF.

This CDR3 reads CSAEGSRDRGNYGYTF. In DNA, the CDR3 is TGCAGCGCCGAGGGGAGCCGGGACAGGGGGAACTATGGCTACACCTTC. The V and J genes are TRBV29-1 and TRBJ1-2, with TRBD1 matching 11 bases. V shed 7 bases, J shed 2 bases, and the junction held 12 bases outside the gene matches. Germline CDR1 is SQVTM and CDR2 is ANQGSEA. The CDR3 totals 16 residues.

The chain links TRBV5-5 to TRBJ2-3; 7 positions agree with TRBD2. J was trimmed by 1 base and V by 4 bases; bases with no gene match: 6. The V gene's germline CDR1 is SGHKS and CDR2 YYEKEE (reference sequence). The CDR3 is made up of 15 amino acids. CDR3 nucleotide sequence: TGTGCCAGCAGCGGTTTTGCGGGGGGCACAGATACGCAGTATTTT. This codes for CASSGFAGGTDTQYF.

The CDR3 bases are TGCAGCGCCAGGGGTTCTCCGGACACCGGGGAGCTGTTTTTT. This translates into CSARGSPDTGELFF. The gene calls are TRBV29-1 and TRBJ2-2; TRBD1 is a possible D gene (6 bases). This CDR3 is 14 amino acids long. CDR1 and CDR2 (germline): SQVTM, ANQGSEA. The V end lost 7 bases, the J end lost 3 bases, and 15 bases lay between the germline ends.

The CDR3, as DNA: TGTGCTAGTGGTTTGGTAGTAGGCCAGGCAATCTATGGCTACACCTTC. Its translation: CASGLVVGQAIYGYTF. The chain couples TRBV12-5 to TRBJ1-2, with D unclear. There are 16 residues in the CDR3. The V gene lost 0 bases and the J gene lost 4 bases, with 15 bases spanning the gap. Germline CDR1 is LGHNT and CDR2 is FRNRAP.

V is TRBV5-1 and J is TRBJ2-7, with no clear D. Germline V gives CDR1 SGHRS, CDR2 YFSETQ. The V and J ends lost 2 bases and 3 bases respectively, with 24 bases between them. This CDR3 has 18 residues. This CDR3 is CASSFYELLKRTNYEQYF. In DNA form, the CDR3 reads TGCGCCAGCAGCTTTTATGAGTTACTCAAACGAACTAACTACGAGCAGTACTTC. Using reference TRBV5-1 and TRBJ2-7 for the parts outside the CDR3, the full variable domain is KAGVTQTPRYLIKTRGQQVTLSCSPISGHRSVSWYQQTPGQGLQFLFEYFSETQRNKGNFPGRFSGRQFSNSRSEMNVSTLELGDSALYLCASSFYELLKRTNYEQYFGPGTRLTVT.

The chain combines TRBV2 with TRBJ1-2; 7 positions agree with TRBD1. Germline CDR1 SNHLY, CDR2 FYNNEI. Trimming at V came to 8 bases and at J to 2 bases, leaving 5 bases not matched to a gene. This CDR3 contains 13 residues. CDR3 DNA sequence: TGTGCCAGCTTTGAGGGGGCCAACTATGGCTACACCTTC. Translation: CASFEGANYGYTF.

This sequence joins TRBV18 and TRBJ2-3, with TRBD1 matching 7 bases. The CDR3 has 18 residues. The germline V gene encodes CDR1 KGHSH and CDR2 LQKENI. V gave up 3 bases and J gave up 1 base; unmatched junction bases: 13. DNA of the CDR3: TGTGCCAGCTCACCGATTCCAGGGGGAAGGGGGCGCACAGATACGCAGTATTTT. Translation: CASSPIPGGRGRTDTQYF.

The chain combines TRBV7-9 with TRBJ1-1; D possibly corresponds to TRBD1 (6 bases). The V gene lost 5 bases and the J gene lost 6 bases, with 10 bases spanning the gap. CDR1 is SEHNR, CDR2 FQNEAQ, per germline (reference sequence). The CDR3 has 12 residues. The CDR3 reads CASSTGAAEAFF. The CDR3 nucleotides read TGTGCCAGCAGCACGGGGGCCGCTGAAGCTTTCTTT.

About this clone itself: Other DNA sequences in the same sample also yield this CDR3. DNA for the CDR3: TGCGCCAGCAGCTTACCAAACACTGAAGCTTTCTTT. This sequence encodes CASSLPNTEAFF. V is TRBV5-1 and J is TRBJ1-1; D is uncertain. The CDR3 totals 12 residues. CDR1 is SGHRS, CDR2 YFSETQ, per germline. V was clipped by 2 bases and J by 2 bases, with 4 bases between them.

V and J are TRBV29-1 and TRBJ2-5; unclear D gene. This CDR3 has 14 amino acids. V shed 0 bases and J shed 4 bases, with 12 bases lying between them. Germline CDR1 is SQVTM and CDR2 is ANQGSEA. The CDR3 spells CSVEDFIGGETQYF. Here the CDR3 DNA reads TGCAGCGTTGAAGATTTTATAGGTGGAGAGACCCAGTACTTC. Based on the CDR3 plus reference TRBV29-1 and TRBJ2-5, the full variable domain is SAVISQKPSRDICQRGTSLTIQCQVDSQVTMMFWYRQQPGQSLTLIATANQGSEATYESGFVIDKFPISRPNLTFSTLTVSNMSPEDSSIYLCSVEDFIGGETQYFGPGTRLLVL.

The rearrangement joins TRBV5-1 to TRBJ1-5; 7 nucleotides match TRBD1. The CDR3 has 15 amino acids. The J segment lost 6 bases and the V segment lost 0 bases, leaving 6 bases of the junction unmatched. Germline V gene data show CDR1 as SGHRS and CDR2 as YFSETQ. CDR3 DNA sequence: TGCGCCAGCAGCTTGGATCCAGGGGGAGGTCAGCCCCAGCATTTT. Protein product: CASSLDPGGGQPQHF.

The rearrangement uses TRBV29-1 and TRBJ2-5; D not resolved. V was cut by 6 bases and J by 1 base, with 12 bases left in between. The CDR3 consists of 13 residues. The germline V gene encodes CDR1 SQVTM and CDR2 ANQGSEA. CDR3 protein: CSVVGRPQETQYF. CDR3 sequence (DNA): TGCAGCGTCGTCGGAAGGCCCCAAGAGACCCAGTACTTC.

This clone was observed a few times. The chain recombines TRBV27 with TRBJ2-1, with D unclear. V gave up 3 bases and J gave up 4 bases, with 7 bases separating them. This CDR3 region has 13 residues. From germline, CDR1 is MNHEY and CDR2 SMNVEV (reference sequence). This chain's CDR3 is CASSFSSYNEQFF. The CDR3 nucleotides are TGTGCCAGCAGTTTCAGTAGTTACAATGAGCAGTTCTTC.

The CDR3 protein is CASSPRVGSYEQYF. CDR3 in DNA: TGTGCCAGCAGCCCGAGGGTGGGGTCCTACGAGCAGTACTTC. The chain is built from TRBV9 and TRBJ2-7; a weak D match, TRBD2 (5 bases). The V gene's germline CDR1 is SGDLS and CDR2 YYNGEE. This CDR3 is built from 14 residues. Deletions cut 4 bases from V and 1 base from J, with 12 bases between.

This chain uses TRBV2 with TRBJ2-1; a possible D gene is TRBD2 (6 bases). There are 17 residues in the CDR3. Germline loops: CDR1 SNHLY, CDR2 FYNNEI. Trimming took off 0 bases at V and 4 bases at J, with 16 bases between the two ends. The CDR3 region has the DNA TGTGCCAGCAGTGAAGCATCCACTAGCCGACGGTACAATGAGCAGTTCTTC. Translating it yields CASSEASTSRRYNEQFF.